These 7 T cell receptor beta chains were sequenced from one sample in a study of regulatory T cells in long-lasting Graves disease. Time point described: newly diagnosed GD, antithyroid drugs for less than 3 months. PBMC-extracted RNA yielded the TCR library. Both iRepertoire HTBI primers and Arm-PCR of CDR3 regions were used to build the TCR beta libraries. MiXCR was run by TCRdb on the multiplex PCR reads, yielding one entry per CDR3 protein. The table includes 400,000 to 500,000 distinct CDR3 sequences, about 14% detected once. These data also formed part of another study, on T cells in Graves' hyperthyroidism and ophthalmopathy.

The input for sequencing was peripheral blood mononuclear cells (PBMCs), taken at new diagnosis, from a patient treated with antithyroid drugs. The receptors were sampled from a woman aged 45-59 years with Graves disease.

This clonotype was seen at least ten times. V gene TRBV29-1 combines with J gene TRBJ2-7, with 7 bases aligning to TRBD2. The germline V gene encodes CDR1 SQVTM and CDR2 ANQGSEA. The CDR3 is 13 amino acids. V shed 3 bases, J shed 3 bases, and the junction held 5 bases outside the gene matches. The CDR3 here is CSVEAGVGYEQYF. As DNA, the CDR3 is TGCAGCGTTGAGGCGGGAGTTGGCTACGAGCAGTACTTC.

The V call is TRBV13, the J call TRBJ2-1; TRBD2 is a possible D gene (5 bases). The CDR3 loop spans 12 amino acids. Germline V gene sequence: CDR1 PRHDT, CDR2 FYEKMQ (reference sequence). The V gene lost 2 bases and the J gene lost 6 bases, with 5 bases spanning the gap. CDR3 bases: TGTGCCAGCAGCTTAACTAGCAATGAGCAGTTCTTC. Its translation: CASSLTSNEQFF.

The sample holds a few counts of this clonotype. V is TRBV25-1 and J is TRBJ1-2; no reliable D call. From germline, CDR1 is MGHDK and CDR2 SYGVNS. V lost 1 base, J lost 4 bases, and 10 bases lay in between. The CDR3 covers 14 residues. The CDR3, as DNA: TGTGCCAGCAGTGAATGGGCAAACAGCTATGGCTACACCTTC. Amino acids: CASSEWANSYGYTF.

This clonotype was found a few times. The V and J genes are TRBV12-3 or TRBV12-4 and TRBJ2-7; 8 bases are shared with TRBD2. There are 15 residues in the CDR3. Germline trimming cut 6 bases from V and 1 base from J; bases unmatched to any gene: 8. The CDR3 is CASSNPGGPSYEQYF. The CDR3 nucleotides are TGTGCCAGCAGCAACCCGGGAGGGCCGTCCTACGAGCAGTACTTC.

This clonotype came up many times. The rearrangement links TRBV7-3 to TRBJ2-1; TRBD2 might be the D (5 bases). Trimming stripped 0 bases from V and 0 bases from J, with 12 bases between. There are 17 residues in the CDR3. Looked up from germline, CDR1 is SGHTA and CDR2 is FQGTGA. The CDR3 region has the DNA TGTGCCAGCAGCTTAACAACCGGACTTAACTCCTACAATGAGCAGTTCTTC. Protein product: CASSLTTGLNSYNEQFF.

This clonotype was observed many times. V and J are TRBV20-1 and TRBJ2-7; no clear D. Germline-derived CDR1 and CDR2 are DFQATT and SNEGSKA (reference sequence). The V gene lost 6 bases and the J gene lost 3 bases, with 15 bases spanning the gap. The CDR3 sequence is 13 residues long. The CDR3 here is CSAKLVWDYEQYF. The CDR3 DNA follows: TGCAGTGCAAAGCTTGTTTGGGACTACGAGCAGTACTTC.

The chain carries TRBV28 and TRBJ2-5, with 11 bases identical to TRBD1. Germline-derived CDR1 and CDR2 are MDHEN and SYDVKM. The trim removed 5 bases at V and 4 bases at J, leaving 6 bases unmatched. The CDR3 spans 15 residues. CDR3 bases: TGTGCCAGCAGTGAGGGGACAGGGGGGCGAGAGACCCAGTACTTC. Its translation: CASSEGTGGRETQYF.